The present entry profiles one T cell receptor beta chain with its context. Its antigen is unidentified. Using immunoSEQ multiplex PCR, the repertoire was profiled, and TCRdb retains in-frame clones only, with some absent. The data show 99,000 or so clones, around 90% seen once. This entry comes from a study of a mutant IDH1 vaccine in newly diagnosed glioma. Study information: The treated group averaged approximately 42 years old and was around 60% male, approximately 40% female. Previous care, which was radiotherapy, temozolomide, or both, most often involved both. Study observations and caveats: Among all patients, vaccine-induced immune responses occurred in roughly 93%.

Trimming cost V 1 base and J 0 bases; bases outside gene matches: 8. Germline values: CDR1 KGHSH, CDR2 LQKENI. The CDR3 sequence is 17 residues long. Indicated time point: baseline, week 1 (first vaccination visit). Described treatment: pre-vaccination baseline after standard-of-care therapy. Each donor presented with a new WHO grade 3 or 4 astrocytoma that tested IDH1-mutant and showed ATRX loss. The source is a woman aged 50 to 65 with glioma. The material sequenced was PBMCs, taken from a glioma patient treated with radiotherapy, temozolomide or both. The rearrangement joins TRBV18 to TRBJ1-1, with 7 bases that match TRBD1. In DNA form, the CDR3 reads TGTGCCAGCTCACCACGTGGAAAGGGGGCTATGAACACTGAAGCTTTCTTT. Its protein product is CASSPRGKGAMNTEAFF.